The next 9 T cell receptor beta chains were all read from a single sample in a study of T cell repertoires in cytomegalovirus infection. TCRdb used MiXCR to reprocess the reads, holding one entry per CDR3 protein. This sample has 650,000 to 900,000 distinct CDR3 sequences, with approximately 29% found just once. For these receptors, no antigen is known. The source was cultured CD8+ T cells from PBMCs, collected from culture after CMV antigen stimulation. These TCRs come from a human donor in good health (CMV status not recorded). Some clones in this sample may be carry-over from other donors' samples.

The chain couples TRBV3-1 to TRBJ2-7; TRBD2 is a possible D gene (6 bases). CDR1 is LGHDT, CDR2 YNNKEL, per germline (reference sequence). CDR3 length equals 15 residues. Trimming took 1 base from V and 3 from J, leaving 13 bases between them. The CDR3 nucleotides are TGTGCCAGCAGCCAAGGTACGTTCGGGAGCTACGAGCAGTACTTC. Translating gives CASSQGTFGSYEQYF.

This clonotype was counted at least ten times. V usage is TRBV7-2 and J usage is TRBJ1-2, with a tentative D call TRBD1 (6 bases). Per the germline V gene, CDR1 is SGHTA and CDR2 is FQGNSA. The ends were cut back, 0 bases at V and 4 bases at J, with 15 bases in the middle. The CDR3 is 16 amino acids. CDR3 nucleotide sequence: TGTGCCAGCAGCTTAGCAGGAGGACAGAACTTCTATGGCTACACCTTC. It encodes CASSLAGGQNFYGYTF.

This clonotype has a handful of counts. This chain's CDR3 is CASSNKVYEQYF. In nucleotides, the CDR3 is TGTGCCAGCAGCAATAAGGTCTACGAGCAGTACTTC. The chain is built from TRBV7-9 and TRBJ2-7; no firm D call. This CDR3 spans 12 amino acids. Germline values: CDR1 SEHNR, CDR2 FQNEAQ (reference sequence). The V end lost 5 bases, the J end lost 3 bases, and 8 bases lay between the germline ends.

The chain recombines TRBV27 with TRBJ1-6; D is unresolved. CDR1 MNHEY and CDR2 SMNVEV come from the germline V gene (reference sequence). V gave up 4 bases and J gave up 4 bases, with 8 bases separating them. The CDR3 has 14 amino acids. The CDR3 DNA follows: TGTGCCAGCAGTTCCGGAAAGTATAATTCACCCCTCCACTTT. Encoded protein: CASSSGKYNSPLHF.

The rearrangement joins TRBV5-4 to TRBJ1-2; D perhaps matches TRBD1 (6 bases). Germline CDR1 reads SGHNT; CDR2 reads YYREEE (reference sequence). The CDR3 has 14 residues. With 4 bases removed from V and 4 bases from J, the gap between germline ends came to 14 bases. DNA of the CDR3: TGTGCCAGCAGCCGCCCAGGGGACCGCTATGGCTACACCTTC. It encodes CASSRPGDRYGYTF. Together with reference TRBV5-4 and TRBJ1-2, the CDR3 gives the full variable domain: ETGVTQSPTHLIKTRGQQVTLRCSSQSGHNTVSWYQQALGQGPQFIFQYYREEENGRGNFPPRFSGLQFPNYSSELNVNALELDDSALYLCASSRPGDRYGYTFGSGTRLTVV.

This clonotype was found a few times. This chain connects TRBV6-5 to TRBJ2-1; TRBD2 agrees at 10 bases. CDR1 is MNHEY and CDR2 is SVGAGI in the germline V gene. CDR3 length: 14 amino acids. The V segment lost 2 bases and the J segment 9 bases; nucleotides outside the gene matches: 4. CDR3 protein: CASSYGTSVGEQFF. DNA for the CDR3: TGTGCCAGCAGTTACGGGACTAGCGTCGGTGAGCAGTTCTTC.

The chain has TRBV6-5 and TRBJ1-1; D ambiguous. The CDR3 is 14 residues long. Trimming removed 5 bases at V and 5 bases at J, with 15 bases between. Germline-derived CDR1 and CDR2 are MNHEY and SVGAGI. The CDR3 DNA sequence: TGTGCCAGCAGTAAGATTCGCCTGGGGACTGAAGCTTTCTTT. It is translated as CASSKIRLGTEAFF.

The CDR3 spells CASSRHHARNTEAFF. DNA for the CDR3: TGCGCCAGCAGCCGCCACCACGCACGGAACACTGAAGCTTTCTTT. V and J are TRBV4-3 and TRBJ1-1; no definite D call. The CDR3 runs 15 residues. Trimming removed 4 bases from V and 1 base from J, with 13 bases in between. CDR1 LGHNA and CDR2 YSLEER come from the germline V gene.

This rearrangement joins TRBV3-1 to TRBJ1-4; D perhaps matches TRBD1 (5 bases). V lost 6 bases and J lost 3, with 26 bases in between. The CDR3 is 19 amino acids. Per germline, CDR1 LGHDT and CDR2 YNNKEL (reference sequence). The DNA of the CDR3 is TGTGCCAGCAGTCTAGTGGGACCAAAACACACCTTCCCTAATGAAAAACTGTTTTTT. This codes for CASSLVGPKHTFPNEKLFF. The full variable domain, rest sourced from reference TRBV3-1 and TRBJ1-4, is DTAVSQTPKYLVTQMGNDKSIKCEQNLGHDTMYWYKQDSKKFLKIMFSYNNKELIINETVPNRFSPKSPDKAHLNLHINSLELGDSAVYFCASSLVGPKHTFPNEKLFFGSGTQLSVL.